The rows below give T cell receptor beta chains drawn from one sample of a study of technical replicates of blood from a handful of donors. Assay: immunoSEQ multiplex PCR; the TCRdb copy retains only in-frame clones and omits some. The sample has 55,000 to 70,000 clones, under 90% seen once. Sample: PBMCs. Receptors originate from a human donor in good health. Some clones in this sample may be carry-over from other donors' samples. Each CDR3 is given with its conserved first and last residue. The D gene is left open where the match is weak. Clone size is given for some rows only: seen once, a few or many times, or a class if the clone is expanded.

CASSSGEGGELFF TGTGCCAGCAGTAGCGGGGAAGGCGGGGAGCTGTTTTTT TRBJ2-2 TRBD2 TRBV6-4 .
CASSLGQSSGANVLTF TGTGCCAGCAGTCTCGGACAGTCCTCTGGGGCCAACGTCCTGACTTTC TRBJ2-6 . TRBV6-4 .
CASSPWDRADTEAFF TGTGCCAGCAGTCCGTGGGACAGGGCGGACACTGAAGCTTTCTTT TRBJ1-1 TRBD1 TRBV6-5 .
CASSFMGGNTEAFF TGCGCCAGCAGCTTTATGGGGGGGAACACTGAAGCTTTCTTT TRBJ1-1 . TRBV5-1 .
CASSPMRAGDTQYF TGTGCCAGCTCACCCATGAGGGCAGGCGATACGCAGTATTTT TRBJ2-3 . TRBV18 .
CASSLQRGEGNEQFF TGTGCCAGCAGCTTACAGCGGGGGGAAGGAAATGAGCAGTTCTTC TRBJ2-1 TRBD2 TRBV7-2 .
CASSPRQGWNSPLHF TGTGCCAGCAGTCCGAGACAGGGTTGGAATTCACCCCTCCACTTT TRBJ1-6 TRBD1 TRBV27 .
CASSTFSGNEQFF TGTGCCAGCAGCACCTTCAGCGGCAATGAGCAGTTCTTC TRBJ2-1 . TRBV7-3 .
CASSLGVRGNQPQHF TGTGCCAGCAGTCTCGGGGTGCGGGGCAATCAGCCCCAGCATTTT TRBJ1-5 . TRBV27 .
CAWGGGGRGINYGYTF TGTGCCTGGGGTGGAGGTGGCAGGGGGATTAACTATGGCTACACCTTC TRBJ1-2 TRBD1 TRBV30 .
CASSSYPDRGYGYTF TGTGCCAGCAGCTCCTACCCGGACAGAGGCTATGGCTACACCTTC TRBJ1-2 . TRBV7-2 .
CASILTGTVKNYGYTF TGTGCCAGTATCCTTACCGGGACAGTCAAAAACTATGGCTACACCTTC TRBJ1-2 TRBD1 TRBV19 few
CATSRDRVALNTEAFF TGTGCCACCAGCAGAGATCGGGTGGCTCTGAACACTGAAGCTTTCTTT TRBJ1-1 . TRBV15 many
CSVTGTGPNQPQHF TGCAGCGTGACTGGGACAGGCCCCAATCAGCCCCAGCATTTT TRBJ1-5 TRBD1 TRBV29-1 .
CASSSGQSGTQYF TGTGCCAGCAGTTCAGGACAGTCCGGGACCCAGTACTTC TRBJ2-5 . TRBV5-4 .
CAWEVPLNTGELFF TGTGCCTGGGAGGTGCCCCTGAACACCGGGGAGCTGTTTTTT TRBJ2-2 . TRBV30 .
CASSPTVGGYTEAFF TGTGCCAGCAGCCCTACCGTAGGGGGATACACTGAAGCTTTCTTT TRBJ1-1 . TRBV5-4 .
CASSPVGGASSPLHF TGTGCCAGCAGCCCGGTCGGGGGGGCGAGTTCACCCCTCCACTTT TRBJ1-6 . TRBV14 .
CAWGTGGSDTQYF TGTGCCTGGGGTACCGGGGGTTCAGATACGCAGTATTTT TRBJ2-3 . TRBV30 .
CAWSVSREQYF TGTGCCTGGAGTGTTTCCAGGGAGCAGTACTTC TRBJ2-7 . TRBV30 .